The rows below give T cell receptor beta chains drawn from one sample of a study of response to subunit inactivated influenza vaccine. MiXCR, applied by TCRdb to the RT-PCR reads, yields one record per CDR3 protein. The table shows roughly 790,000 distinct CDR3 sequences, with 21% occurring only once. Sequencing used PBMCs from blood, obtained 5 days after vaccination. The receptors were gathered from a man aged 45-65 years who received an inactivated influenza vaccine. CDR3s include the opening cysteine and the closing phenylalanine or tryptophan. Each record gives: V gene, D gene, J gene, clone size, CDR3 length, CDR3 DNA, CDR3 protein. A D gene is named only where the DNA matches it firmly. Only some rows state a clone size, as once, few, many or a class for expanded clones.

v_call: TRBV19
d_call: TRBD1
j_call: TRBJ1-2
clone_size: NA
cdr3_length: 15
cdr3_nt: TGTGCCAGTAGTTTCCGGGACAGGAGTATAGGTGGCTACACCTTC
cdr3_aa: CASSFRDRSIGGYTF

v_call: TRBV7-2
d_call: TRBD1
j_call: TRBJ1-1
clone_size: NA
cdr3_length: 15
cdr3_nt: TGTGCCAGCAGTCTAGGGACAGGGGCACCCACTGAAGCTTTCTTT
cdr3_aa: CASSLGTGAPTEAFF

v_call: TRBV20-1
d_call: NA
j_call: TRBJ2-3
clone_size: NA
cdr3_length: 11
cdr3_nt: TGCAGTGCTAGGATTCCGGATACGCAGTATTTT
cdr3_aa: CSARIPDTQYF

v_call: TRBV20-1
d_call: TRBD2
j_call: TRBJ2-3
clone_size: few
cdr3_length: 17
cdr3_nt: TGCAGTGCAAGGCGGTCGCGGGAGGGCCGTAGCACAGATACGCAGTATTTT
cdr3_aa: CSARRSREGRSTDTQYF

v_call: TRBV5-6
d_call: NA
j_call: TRBJ2-7
clone_size: few
cdr3_length: 13
cdr3_nt: TGTGCCAGCAGCTTTCGGTCCGGGGCTGAGCAGTACTTC
cdr3_aa: CASSFRSGAEQYF

v_call: TRBV29-1
d_call: NA
j_call: TRBJ2-7
clone_size: NA
cdr3_length: 13
cdr3_nt: TGCAGCGTTGAAGGAAACAGGGCATACGAGCAGTACTTC
cdr3_aa: CSVEGNRAYEQYF

v_call: TRBV5-1
d_call: NA
j_call: TRBJ2-3
clone_size: NA
cdr3_length: 13
cdr3_nt: TGCGCCAGCAGCTCTCAGGGGAAAGATACGCAGTATTTT
cdr3_aa: CASSSQGKDTQYF

v_call: TRBV10-3
d_call: NA
j_call: TRBJ1-4
clone_size: NA
cdr3_length: 13
cdr3_nt: TGTGCCATCAGAGGACAGCTCAATGAAAAACTGTTTTTT
cdr3_aa: CAIRGQLNEKLFF

v_call: TRBV20-1
d_call: NA
j_call: TRBJ1-2
clone_size: NA
cdr3_length: 13
cdr3_nt: TGCAGTGCTAGATGGGAGGGCTTGGGAGGCTACACCTTC
cdr3_aa: CSARWEGLGGYTF

v_call: TRBV7-8
d_call: NA
j_call: TRBJ2-2
clone_size: once
cdr3_length: 14
cdr3_nt: TGTGACAGCAGCCCCGTGGGACACGCCGGGGAGCTGTTTTTT
cdr3_aa: CDSSPVGHAGELFF

v_call: TRBV10-3
d_call: NA
j_call: TRBJ2-2
clone_size: few
cdr3_length: 14
cdr3_nt: TGTGCCATCAGCTTCTCAGGGACGTCCGGGGAGCTGTTTTTT
cdr3_aa: CAISFSGTSGELFF

v_call: TRBV5-1
d_call: TRBD1
j_call: TRBJ2-7
clone_size: few
cdr3_length: 14
cdr3_nt: TGCGCCAGCAGCTCCTTGGACAGGTCCCACGAGCAGTACTTC
cdr3_aa: CASSSLDRSHEQYF

v_call: TRBV7-2
d_call: TRBD1
j_call: TRBJ2-5
clone_size: NA
cdr3_length: 14
cdr3_nt: TGTGCCAGCAGCGACAGAAGGGGGCGCCGGACCCAGTACTTC
cdr3_aa: CASSDRRGRRTQYF

v_call: TRBV6-1
d_call: TRBD2
j_call: TRBJ2-1
clone_size: NA
cdr3_length: 15
cdr3_nt: TGTGCCAGCAGGGGGACTAGCGGGAGGAGCAATGAGCAGTTCTTC
cdr3_aa: CASRGTSGRSNEQFF

v_call: TRBV6-1
d_call: TRBD1
j_call: TRBJ2-2
clone_size: few
cdr3_length: 13
cdr3_nt: TGTGCCAGCTACAGGGGAGACACCGGGGAGCTGTTTTTT
cdr3_aa: CASYRGDTGELFF

v_call: TRBV5-5
d_call: NA
j_call: TRBJ2-6
clone_size: few
cdr3_length: 16
cdr3_nt: TGTGCCAGCAGCTTGGAGGGCCGTTTCGGGGCCAACGTCCTGACTTTC
cdr3_aa: CASSLEGRFGANVLTF

v_call: TRBV29-1
d_call: NA
j_call: TRBJ2-3
clone_size: few
cdr3_length: 14
cdr3_nt: TGCAGCATAACCGGGACACCTAGCACAGATACGCAGTATTTT
cdr3_aa: CSITGTPSTDTQYF

v_call: TRBV15
d_call: NA
j_call: TRBJ1-1
clone_size: few
cdr3_length: 15
cdr3_nt: TGTGCCACCAGCAATCCCGCAGGGGAGCCCCCTGAAGCTTTCTTT
cdr3_aa: CATSNPAGEPPEAFF

v_call: TRBV14
d_call: TRBD1
j_call: TRBJ2-2
clone_size: NA
cdr3_length: 17
cdr3_nt: TGTGCCAGCAGCCTCCCTAGCAGGGGGCGATACACCGGGGAGCTGTTTTTT
cdr3_aa: CASSLPSRGRYTGELFF

v_call: TRBV10-3
d_call: NA
j_call: TRBJ1-1
clone_size: few
cdr3_length: 17
cdr3_nt: TGTGCCATCAGATGGGAACTTGGAGGGGGGCCGAACACTGAAGCTTTCTTT
cdr3_aa: CAIRWELGGGPNTEAFF

v_call: TRBV5-1
d_call: NA
j_call: TRBJ2-1
clone_size: few
cdr3_length: 16
cdr3_nt: TGCGCCAGCAGCTTGGCCGGGCTAGGGATGAACAATGAGCAGTTCTTC
cdr3_aa: CASSLAGLGMNNEQFF

v_call: TRBV20-1
d_call: NA
j_call: TRBJ2-1
clone_size: few
cdr3_length: 14
cdr3_nt: TGCAGTGCCATTAGCCCCGGGAATTACAATGAGCAGTTCTTC
cdr3_aa: CSAISPGNYNEQFF

v_call: TRBV20-1
d_call: TRBD1
j_call: TRBJ1-1
clone_size: NA
cdr3_length: 15
cdr3_nt: TGCAGTGCTAGAACGACAGGGTCTATGAACACTGAAGCTTTCTTT
cdr3_aa: CSARTTGSMNTEAFF

v_call: TRBV9
d_call: NA
j_call: TRBJ2-7
clone_size: NA
cdr3_length: 14
cdr3_nt: TGTGCCAGCAGCCCTACAGGGACCGCCTACGAGCAGTACTTC
cdr3_aa: CASSPTGTAYEQYF

v_call: TRBV4-1
d_call: TRBD2
j_call: TRBJ2-1
clone_size: NA
cdr3_length: 17
cdr3_nt: TGCGCCAGCAGCCAACCCCTAGCGGGGGAGGTCTACAATGAGCAGTTCTTC
cdr3_aa: CASSQPLAGEVYNEQFF

v_call: TRBV4-2
d_call: NA
j_call: TRBJ2-3
clone_size: few
cdr3_length: 14
cdr3_nt: TGTGCCAGCAGCCATGGGGGGCGGGGAGATACGCAGTATTTT
cdr3_aa: CASSHGGRGDTQYF

v_call: TRBV5-1
d_call: NA
j_call: TRBJ2-3
clone_size: few
cdr3_length: 12
cdr3_nt: TGCGCCAGCACCCATACCACAGATACGCAGTATTTT
cdr3_aa: CASTHTTDTQYF

v_call: TRBV6-2/TRBV6-3
d_call: NA
j_call: TRBJ2-3
clone_size: NA
cdr3_length: 15
cdr3_nt: TGTGCCAGCAACAAAGGAGACAGGAGCACAGATACGCAGTATTTT
cdr3_aa: CASNKGDRSTDTQYF

v_call: TRBV7-9
d_call: TRBD2
j_call: TRBJ2-2
clone_size: NA
cdr3_length: 17
cdr3_nt: TGTGCCAGCAGCGCCCACCGAGGACTAGCGGGAGAAAGGGAGCTGTTTTTT
cdr3_aa: CASSAHRGLAGERELFF

v_call: TRBV3-1
d_call: NA
j_call: TRBJ2-2
clone_size: NA
cdr3_length: 18
cdr3_nt: TGTGCCTGCTGCCAAGATTTTGGCAGCCTAGTCGGTTCCGGGGAGCTGTTTTTT
cdr3_aa: CACCQDFGSLVGSGELFF

v_call: TRBV20-1
d_call: TRBD1
j_call: TRBJ1-1
clone_size: few
cdr3_length: 14
cdr3_nt: TGCAACCTCCCGGACAGGGCCGGGAACACTGAAGCTTTCTTT
cdr3_aa: CNLPDRAGNTEAFF

v_call: TRBV4-3
d_call: NA
j_call: TRBJ2-3
clone_size: few
cdr3_length: 14
cdr3_nt: TGCGCCAGCAGCGACTACTTTCGGGCAGATACGCAGTATTTT
cdr3_aa: CASSDYFRADTQYF

v_call: TRBV28
d_call: TRBD1
j_call: TRBJ2-7
clone_size: NA
cdr3_length: 16
cdr3_nt: TGTGCCAGCAGTTCACCCGAGACAGGGGGCATTTACGAGCAGTACTTC
cdr3_aa: CASSSPETGGIYEQYF

v_call: TRBV5-1
d_call: TRBD1
j_call: TRBJ2-2
clone_size: many
cdr3_length: 14
cdr3_nt: TGCGCCAGCAGCCGGGGACAGGCGGAGGAGGAGCTGTTTTTT
cdr3_aa: CASSRGQAEEELFF

v_call: TRBV3-1
d_call: NA
j_call: TRBJ2-4
clone_size: NA
cdr3_length: 14
cdr3_nt: TGTGCCAGCAGCCCCCACGACTGGGAAGGTGCTCAGTACTTC
cdr3_aa: CASSPHDWEGAQYF

v_call: TRBV5-8
d_call: NA
j_call: TRBJ2-3
clone_size: few
cdr3_length: 14
cdr3_nt: TGTGCCAGCAGCTGGAGGGTCAGCACAGATACGCAGTATTTT
cdr3_aa: CASSWRVSTDTQYF